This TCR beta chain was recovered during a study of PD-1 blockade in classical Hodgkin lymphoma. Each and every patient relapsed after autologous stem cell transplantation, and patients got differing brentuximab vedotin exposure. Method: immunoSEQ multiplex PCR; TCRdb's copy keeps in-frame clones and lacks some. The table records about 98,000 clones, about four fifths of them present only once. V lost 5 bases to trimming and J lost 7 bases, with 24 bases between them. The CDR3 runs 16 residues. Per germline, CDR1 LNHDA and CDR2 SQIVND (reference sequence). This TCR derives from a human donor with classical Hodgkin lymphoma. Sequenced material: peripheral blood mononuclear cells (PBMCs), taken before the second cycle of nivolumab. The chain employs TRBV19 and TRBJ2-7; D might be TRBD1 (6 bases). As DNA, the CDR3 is TGTGCCAGTAGTCCCGATAGTCCCCTGACAGGTCGGGAGCAGTACTTC. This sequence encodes CASSPDSPLTGREQYF.